Listed below are T cell receptor beta chains from one sample, sequenced in a study of post-analysis software for immune sequencing data. MiXCR, run by TCRdb on the PCR reads, gives a single entry per CDR3 protein. The sample includes about 820,000 distinct CDR3 sequences, under 70% of them seen just once. Sequencing input: blood. These receptors were taken from a girl aged 10-17 years with multiple sclerosis. Each CDR3 is given with its conserved first and last residue. The D gene is left open where the match is weak. Only part of the rows carry a size: once, few, many, or a class if the clone is expanded.

j_call d_call clone_size v_call cdr3_nt cdr3_aa
TRBJ1-1 TRBD1 NA TRBV29-1 TGCAGCGTCCAAATCGACAGGGTGAACACTAAAGCTTTCTTT CSVQIDRVNTKAFF
TRBJ1-5 NA NA TRBV6-6 TGTGCCAGCAGTTGGGGACTGGGCAATCAGCCCCAGCATTTT CASSWGLGNQPQHF
TRBJ1-4 NA NA TRBV9 TGTGCCAGCAGCGTAGGAGAGACCTTGGGTGAAAAACTGTTTTTT CASSVGETLGEKLFF
TRBJ2-3 TRBD1 NA TRBV7-2 TGTGCCAGCAGCCCCGGGACAGGAGCCTTCACAGATACGCAGTATTTT CASSPGTGAFTDTQYF
TRBJ2-6 NA NA TRBV11-3 TGTGCCAGCAGCCCCATGGGGACTGGGGCCAACGTCCTGACTTTC CASSPMGTGANVLTF
TRBJ2-5 NA NA TRBV15 TGTGCCACCAGCTCGGACCCACAAGAGACCCAGTACTTC CATSSDPQETQYF
TRBJ2-5 TRBD2 NA TRBV6-2/TRBV6-3 TGTGCCAGCAGGTCCTTTAGCGGGAGCCTCCGAGAGACCCAGTACTTC CASRSFSGSLRETQYF
TRBJ2-1 TRBD1 NA TRBV12-3/TRBV12-4 TGTGCCAGCAGTTCGAGACAGGGGAATAGCGAGCAGTTCTTC CASSSRQGNSEQFF
TRBJ1-1 NA NA TRBV7-3 TGTGCCAGCAGCCAAGGATACGGCACTGAAGCTTTCTTT CASSQGYGTEAFF
TRBJ2-7 NA many TRBV6-1 TGTGCCAGCAGTCTAAGACACCCGTGGGAGCAGTACTTC CASSLRHPWEQYF
TRBJ2-4 TRBD1 few TRBV29-1 TGCAGCTATACAGGGGGTATAAACATTCAGTACTTC CSYTGGINIQYF
TRBJ2-3 NA NA TRBV7-9 TGTGCCAGCGGCGGCGCCAGGCTAGCGGAGGGGGGGTCCCCAGATACGCAGTATTTT CASGGARLAEGGSPDTQYF
TRBJ1-2 TRBD1 NA TRBV12-3/TRBV12-4 TGTGCCAGCAGTCCACCTCCCGGGACAGACCCGGGATATGGCTACACCTTC CASSPPPGTDPGYGYTF
TRBJ2-3 TRBD1 NA TRBV10-3 TGTGCCATCAGTGAAAATCCGGGACAGGGCGCAGATACGCAGTATTTT CAISENPGQGADTQYF
TRBJ2-3 NA once TRBV20-1 TGCAGTGTAGGTGGGACCTACACAGATACGCAGTATTTT CSVGGTYTDTQYF
TRBJ2-7 TRBD2 few TRBV7-8 TGTGCCAGCAGCTTAGCGCTTACTGGACTAGCGGGAGAGGCCTCCTACGAGCAGTACTTC CASSLALTGLAGEASYEQYF
TRBJ1-2 NA NA TRBV20-1 TGCAGTGCTCCCCCTCAAGGCTATGGCTACACCTTC CSAPPQGYGYTF
TRBJ2-4 NA few TRBV2 TGTGCCAGCAGTCCTGAAGCCTTAGCCAAAAACATTCAGTACTTC CASSPEALAKNIQYF
TRBJ1-4 NA NA TRBV20-1 TGCAGTGCTAGGCAGGGCCGAAGAGAAAAACTGTTTTTT CSARQGRREKLFF
TRBJ2-7 NA NA TRBV5-8 TGTGCCAGCAGCATGCCCCTACCGCGATCCTACGGGCAGTACTTC CASSMPLPRSYGQYF
TRBJ1-1 TRBD1 many TRBV25-1 TGTGCCAGCAGCCCCGGGACAGGGGGGACTGAAGCTTTCTTT CASSPGTGGTEAFF
TRBJ2-4 NA NA TRBV15 TGTGCCACCAGCAGAGTTTTTACGGGGCGAGGAGAATTAGCCAAAAACATTCAGTACTTC CATSRVFTGRGELAKNIQYF
TRBJ2-7 NA NA TRBV7-2 TGTGCCAGCAGCTTAGGGTGTCGGTCACAGTCTCACGAGCAGTACTTC CASSLGCRSQSHEQYF
TRBJ1-1 NA NA TRBV12-3/TRBV12-4 TGTGCCAGCAGTCCAGAAGGGGGGCGCACTGAAGCTTTCTTT CASSPEGGRTEAFF
TRBJ2-5 TRBD1 few TRBV30 TGTGCCTCAGGGGACAGGGGGGAGACCCAGTACTTC CASGDRGETQYF
TRBJ1-2 TRBD1 NA TRBV25-1 TGTGCCAGCAGTGACTACAGGGGGTATGGCTACACCTTC CASSDYRGYGYTF
TRBJ1-2 NA NA TRBV7-2 TGTGCCAGCAGCTCCCCAGGGCGCGGCTACACCTTC CASSSPGRGYTF
TRBJ2-3 TRBD2 NA TRBV20-1 TGCAGTGCTAGAGAGGCGGGAGTTGCAGATACGCAGTATTTT CSAREAGVADTQYF
TRBJ2-3 NA NA TRBV21-1 TGTGCCAGCAGCAAAGCGCAAGGCAAAACCCCTGAGGATACGCAGTATTTT CASSKAQGKTPEDTQYF
TRBJ2-3 NA NA TRBV15 TGTGCCACGGGTAGTTGGACAGATACGCAGTATTTT CATGSWTDTQYF
TRBJ2-5 TRBD2 NA TRBV3-1 TGTGCCAGCAGCCAAGAATGGTGGAGCGGGGTCCCCCAAGAGACCCAGTACTTC CASSQEWWSGVPQETQYF
TRBJ1-2 NA NA TRBV5-1 TGCACCAGCAGCTTCCCAGCGGACGGGGGCGGAGGCTACACCTTC CTSSFPADGGGGYTF
TRBJ2-7 TRBD2 few TRBV5-1 TGCGCCAGCAGCTTGGCCCCGGGAGGGATCGACGAGCAGTACTTC CASSLAPGGIDEQYF
TRBJ2-7 NA NA TRBV14 TGTGCCAGCAGCCAAGCCCGGGACTTTTCCAGGCAGTACTTC CASSQARDFSRQYF
TRBJ2-3 NA NA TRBV20-1 TGCAGTGCTTGGACAAGCACAGATACGCAGTATTTT CSAWTSTDTQYF
TRBJ2-7 TRBD1 NA TRBV6-6 TGTGCCAGCAGTTCCCTGACAGGGGATCCCTACGAGCAGTACTTC CASSSLTGDPYEQYF
TRBJ2-3 NA once TRBV24-1 TGTGCCACCAGTGATTCCCGTTCCCCCACCCGGAATACGCAGTATTTT CATSDSRSPTRNTQYF
TRBJ2-5 TRBD2 NA TRBV4-2 TGTGCCAGCAGCCTAGCGGGAGATGCGGAGACCCAGTACTTC CASSLAGDAETQYF
TRBJ1-1 TRBD1 NA TRBV6-1 TGTGCCAGCAGGGGACAGGGGGCAGTGAACACTGAAGCTTTCTTT CASRGQGAVNTEAFF
TRBJ2-1 NA NA TRBV29-1 TGCAGCGTTGAAAGCGGGACAATTCCTTACAATGAGCAGTTCTTC CSVESGTIPYNEQFF
TRBJ2-6 TRBD1 NA TRBV20-1 TGCAGTGCTAAACTGACAGGGGCTGGGGCCAACGTCCTGACTTTC CSAKLTGAGANVLTF
TRBJ2-1 NA few TRBV12-3/TRBV12-4 TGTGCCAGCAGTGGGGGCGTCGGTGCCTACAATGGGCAGTTCTTC CASSGGVGAYNGQFF
TRBJ2-3 TRBD1 once TRBV12-3/TRBV12-4 TGTGCCAGCATCCACAGGGAGAGGACAGGTACGCAGTATTTT CASIHRERTGTQYF
TRBJ2-7 NA NA TRBV29-1 TGCAGCGTGGGGGAGACTAGTTTCTACGAGCAGTACTTC CSVGETSFYEQYF
TRBJ2-5 NA few TRBV4-1 TGCGCCAGCAGCCAAGATTTGGGACTGGAGACCCAGTACTTC CASSQDLGLETQYF
TRBJ2-7 NA NA TRBV20-1 TGCAGTGCGGGCAAATATCCCTCCTACGAGCAGTACTTC CSAGKYPSYEQYF
TRBJ2-1 NA NA TRBV7-6 TGTGCCAGCAGCTTATACGGGAGAGGCAATGAGCAGTTCTTC CASSLYGRGNEQFF